The rows below give T cell receptor beta chains drawn from one sample of a study of cytomegalovirus exposure and HLA in healthy donors. TCRdb's copy holds only in-frame clones and misses some; the assay was immunoSEQ multiplex PCR. This sample has 150,000 to 200,000 clones; just under 80% occur once, and the top ten carry approximately 2%. Input material: PBMCs. Every receptor here comes from a woman under 40 in good health and CMV-seronegative. Both conserved end residues are part of each CDR3. The D gene is left open where the match is weak. A row's size may be missing; if present it is once, few, many or a size class.

>TRBJ2-3|TRBV9|TRBD2|few
TGTGCCAGCAGCGTAGGATTCGGGGGGGTTCAAGATACGCAGTATTTT
CASSVGFGGVQDTQYF
>TRBJ1-2|TRBV6-1|NA|NA
TGTGCCAGCAGTTTACAGAATGTTGTTTCCTATGGCTACACCTTC
CASSLQNVVSYGYTF
>TRBJ2-5|TRBV2|TRBD2|NA
TGTGCCAGCAGTTGGGAGCGGGGGGGCGAAGAGACCCAGTACTTC
CASSWERGGEETQYF
>TRBJ1-1|TRBV6-5|NA|NA
TGTGCCAGCAGTTACGGGCAGGAAGCTTTCTTT
CASSYGQEAFF
>TRBJ1-5|TRBV7-2|NA|NA
TGTGCCAGCAGCTTAGGCGGGGGGAGCAATCAGCCCCAGCATTTT
CASSLGGGSNQPQHF
>TRBJ1-4|TRBV7-9|NA|NA
TGTGCCAGCAGCACCCGACAGTCAAATGAAAAACTGTTTTTT
CASSTRQSNEKLFF
>TRBJ1-1|TRBV7-3|TRBD1|NA
TGTGCCAGCAGCCAACAGGGGGCGTCCACTGAAGCTTTCTTT
CASSQQGASTEAFF
>TRBJ1-1|TRBV4-2|NA|NA
TGTGCCAGCAGCCAAGTCGACACCTTGAACACTGAAGCTTTCTTT
CASSQVDTLNTEAFF
>TRBJ1-4|TRBV19|NA|NA
TGTGCCAGTAGTCGGGACACCTTGGGTGAAAAACTGTTTTTT
CASSRDTLGEKLFF
>TRBJ2-1|TRBV7-7|NA|NA
TGTGCCAGCAGCTCCGGACAGCACAATGAGCAGTTCTTC
CASSSGQHNEQFF
>TRBJ1-1|TRBV7-2|NA|NA
TGTGCCAGCAGCCGCACGTGGGGGCTGAACACTGAAGCTTTCTTT
CASSRTWGLNTEAFF
>TRBJ2-1|TRBV27|TRBD1|NA
TGTGCCAGCAGTAGACAGGGGGAGCAGTTCTTC
CASSRQGEQFF
>TRBJ2-3|TRBV30|TRBD2|few
TGTGCCTGGAGTGCCTTCGGACTAGCGGGGGGGCTGTGGCGCACAGATACGCAGTATTTT
CAWSAFGLAGGLWRTDTQYF
>TRBJ1-5|TRBV5-4|TRBD1|NA
TGTGCCAGCAGCAAGGGACAGATCATGGGGGATCAGCCCCAGCATTTT
CASSKGQIMGDQPQHF
>TRBJ1-5|TRBV5-5|NA|NA
TGTGCCAGCAGCTTGGTCGGAGGGGATCAGCCCCAGCATTTT
CASSLVGGDQPQHF
>TRBJ1-1|TRBV18|NA|NA
TGTGCCAGCTCACCCCTTGATTGGGCATTGAACACTGAAGCTTTCTTT
CASSPLDWALNTEAFF
>TRBJ2-7|TRBV25-1|NA|NA
TGTGCCAGCAGTGATTACGGTCGGGGGACAGCGTCCTACGAGCAGTACTTC
CASSDYGRGTASYEQYF
>TRBJ1-3|TRBV5-1|NA|NA
TGCGCCAGCAGCACCCTGGGGGCCGAAAACACCATATATTTT
CASSTLGAENTIYF
>TRBJ2-4|TRBV6-5|NA|NA
TGTGCCAGCAGCCGCCGGGGAGGTGAAAACATTCAGTACTTC
CASSRRGGENIQYF
>TRBJ2-7|TRBV9|NA|NA
TGTGCCAGCAGCATTTCCGGGACTCTGACCGAGCAGTACTTC
CASSISGTLTEQYF
>TRBJ1-1|TRBV9|NA|NA
TGTGCCAGCAGCGTAGGGGCCAGCCTTGAAGCTTTCTTT
CASSVGASLEAFF
>TRBJ2-2|TRBV2|TRBD1|NA
TGTGCCAGCAGTGACGACAGGGAAGGCACCGGGGAGCTGTTTTTT
CASSDDREGTGELFF
>TRBJ1-2|TRBV12-5|NA|NA
TGTGCTAGTGGTTCCGATGGGGCAGCTAGTGGCTACACCTTC
CASGSDGAASGYTF
>TRBJ1-2|TRBV9|NA|NA
TGTGCCAGCAGCCTCCCGGGACACCACAATGGCTACACCTTC
CASSLPGHHNGYTF
>TRBJ2-7|TRBV2|TRBD1|NA
TGTGCCAGCAGTGATAGGACAGGGCCCTACGAGCAGTACTTC
CASSDRTGPYEQYF
>TRBJ1-6|TRBV19|TRBD1|NA
TGTGCCAGTAGTGGACTCGGGGACAGGGAGATAATTCACCCCCTCCACTTT
CASSGLGDREIIHPLHF
>TRBJ1-4|TRBV6-6|TRBD1|NA
TGTGCCAGCAGCCCAGACAGGGGGAATGAAAAACTGTTTTTT
CASSPDRGNEKLFF
>TRBJ1-1|TRBV27|NA|NA
TGTGCCAGCAGAACAGGAGTCTCTGAAGCTTTCTTT
CASRTGVSEAFF
>TRBJ1-2|TRBV2|TRBD1|NA
TGTGCCATCCAAGGACAGGTGAACTATGGCTACACCTTC
CAIQGQVNYGYTF
>TRBJ1-1|TRBV4-1|NA|NA
TGCGCCAGCAGCCACCTTAAGGGGATAGGGACTGAAGCTTTCTTT
CASSHLKGIGTEAFF
>TRBJ1-2|TRBV5-1|TRBD1|NA
TGCGCCAGCAGCATAGGACAGGGCCTTGGTTCTTATGGCTACACCTTC
CASSIGQGLGSYGYTF
>TRBJ1-2|TRBV14|NA|NA
TGTGCCAGCAGCCAAGCTTCGGTTAGTGGCTACACCTTC
CASSQASVSGYTF
>TRBJ2-7|TRBV19|TRBD2|once
TGTGCCAGTATTCTCGACACGACTAGCGGGGGCACCTACGAGCAGTACTTC
CASILDTTSGGTYEQYF
>TRBJ1-1|TRBV7-3|TRBD1|NA
TGTGCCAGCAGCTTAACGGGACAGGGAGGGCCGGGGAACACTGAAGCTTTCTTT
CASSLTGQGGPGNTEAFF
>TRBJ2-7|TRBV10-3|TRBD1|NA
TGTGCCATCACCAGGGGACAGGGTCCGGTCGAGCAGTACTTC
CAITRGQGPVEQYF
>TRBJ2-7|TRBV6-6|NA|few
TGTGCCAGCAGTTACTGGGGGGATACCTCGTACGAGCAGTACTTC
CASSYWGDTSYEQYF
>TRBJ1-5|TRBV7-2|TRBD1|NA
TGTGCCAGCAGCCCTACAGGGGCCCATCAGCCCCAGCATTTT
CASSPTGAHQPQHF
>TRBJ1-4|TRBV30|NA|few
TGTGCCTGGACCTGGGACTATAGTAATGAAAAACTGTTTTTT
CAWTWDYSNEKLFF
>TRBJ2-1|TRBV19|TRBD2|NA
TGTGCCAGTAGTACGGTAGCGGGGGTAGAGCAGTTCTTC
CASSTVAGVEQFF
>TRBJ2-4|TRBV7-3|NA|few
TGTGCCAGCAGCTTTGGGGCAGGGATGGGCAAAAACATTCAGTACTTC
CASSFGAGMGKNIQYF
>TRBJ2-5|TRBV9|TRBD2|NA
TGTGCCAGCAGCGCTACCAGACTAGCGGGGGAGACCCAGTACTTC
CASSATRLAGETQYF
>TRBJ2-5|TRBV5-4|TRBD1|NA
TGTGCCAGCAGCTCCCGGGACAGGGGGGGAGAGACCCAGTACTTC
CASSSRDRGGETQYF
>TRBJ2-5|TRBV6-5|TRBD1|NA
TGTGCCAGCAGGGAAAGGACAGGGACAGAGACCCAGTACTTC
CASRERTGTETQYF
>TRBJ1-1|TRBV5-4|TRBD1|NA
TGTGCCAGCAGCATCGACAGGGTCACAGCTTTCTTT
CASSIDRVTAFF
>TRBJ1-1|TRBV10-3|NA|NA
TGTGCCATCAGTGCTGCCACTCGGGGTAGAGCTTTCTTT
CAISAATRGRAFF
>TRBJ1-4|TRBV5-1|NA|NA
TGCGCCAGCAGCTTGGGGGGCGGAATCGCAACTAATGAAAAACTGTTTTTT
CASSLGGGIATNEKLFF
>TRBJ1-1|TRBV25-1|NA|NA
TGTGCCAGCAGTGTCTCCGGACTTAACACTGAAGCTTTCTTT
CASSVSGLNTEAFF
>TRBJ1-2|TRBV19|TRBD1|NA
TGTGCCAGTAGCCAGCAGGGGGCACGGTATGGCTACACCTTC
CASSQQGARYGYTF
>TRBJ1-4|TRBV4-3|TRBD1|NA
TGCGCCAGCAGCCGATTTTTCCCGTCCAGGGACAGTCACGAAAAACTGTTTTTT
CASSRFFPSRDSHEKLFF
>TRBJ2-3|TRBV5-1|TRBD1|NA
TGCGCCAGCAGCGGACAGGAGACAGATACGCAGTATTTT
CASSGQETDTQYF
>TRBJ2-3|TRBV7-2|TRBD1|NA
TGTGCCAGCAGCGCCTGGACAGGGGTAGCAGATACGCAGTATTTT
CASSAWTGVADTQYF
>TRBJ1-1|TRBV6-5|NA|once
TGTGCCAGCAGTCGGGCGGGCCCGAACACTGAAGCTTTCTTT
CASSRAGPNTEAFF